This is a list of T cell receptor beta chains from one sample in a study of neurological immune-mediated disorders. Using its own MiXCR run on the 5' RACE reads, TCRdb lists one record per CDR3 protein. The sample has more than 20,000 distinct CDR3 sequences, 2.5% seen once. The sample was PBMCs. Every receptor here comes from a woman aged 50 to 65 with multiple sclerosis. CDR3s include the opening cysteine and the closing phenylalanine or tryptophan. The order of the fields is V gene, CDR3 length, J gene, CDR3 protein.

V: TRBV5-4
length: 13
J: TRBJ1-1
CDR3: CASSLDGRAEAFF

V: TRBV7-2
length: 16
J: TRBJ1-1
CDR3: CASSPGQGRRGTEAFF

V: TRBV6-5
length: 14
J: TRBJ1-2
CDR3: CASSTTGVGYGYTF

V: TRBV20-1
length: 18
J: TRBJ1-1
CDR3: CSARDIVAEKALNTEAFF

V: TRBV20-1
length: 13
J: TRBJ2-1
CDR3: CSARGLASYEQFF

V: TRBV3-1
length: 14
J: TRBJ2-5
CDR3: CASSLYDGGVTQYF

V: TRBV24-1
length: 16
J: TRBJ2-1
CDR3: CATSDWTSGGHDEQFF

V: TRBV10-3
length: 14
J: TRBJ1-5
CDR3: CAISATDSNQPQHF

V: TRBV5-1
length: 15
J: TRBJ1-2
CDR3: CASSPADTKIGGYTF

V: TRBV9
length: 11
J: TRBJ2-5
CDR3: CASSLGRTQYF

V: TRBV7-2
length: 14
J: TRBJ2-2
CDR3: CASLRGRETGELFF

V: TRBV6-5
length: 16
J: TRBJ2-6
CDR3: CASSWRQTRVANVLTF

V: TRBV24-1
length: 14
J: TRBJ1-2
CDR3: CATSDDRVFYGYTF

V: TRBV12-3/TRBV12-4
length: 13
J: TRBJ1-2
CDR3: CASNQDRGNGYTF

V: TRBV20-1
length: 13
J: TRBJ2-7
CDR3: CSAENPYLYEQYF

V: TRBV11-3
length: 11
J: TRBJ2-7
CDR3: CASSLGHEQYF

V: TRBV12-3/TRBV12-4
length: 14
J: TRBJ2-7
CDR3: CASSFGGKVGEQYF

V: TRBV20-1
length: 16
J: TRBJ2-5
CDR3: CSASSWSGVGEETQYF

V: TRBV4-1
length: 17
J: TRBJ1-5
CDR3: CASSQVDMGFVDQPQHF

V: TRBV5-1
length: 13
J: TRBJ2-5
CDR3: CASSALVTETQYF

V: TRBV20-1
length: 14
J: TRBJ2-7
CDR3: CSATGHLSSYEQYF

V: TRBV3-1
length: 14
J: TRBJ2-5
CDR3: CASSLRTGQETQYF

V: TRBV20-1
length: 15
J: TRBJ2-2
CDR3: CSAIGSAGSRGELFF

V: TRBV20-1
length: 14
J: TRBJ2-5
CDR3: CSARRGAGGETQYF

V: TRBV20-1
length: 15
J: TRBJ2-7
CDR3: CSARDRGAGTYEQYF

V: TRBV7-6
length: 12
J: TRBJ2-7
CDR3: CASSFPGGEQYF

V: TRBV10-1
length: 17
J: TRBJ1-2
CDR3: CASSARAAVRSNYGYTF

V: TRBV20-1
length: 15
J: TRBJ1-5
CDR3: CSARVSGYSNQPQHF

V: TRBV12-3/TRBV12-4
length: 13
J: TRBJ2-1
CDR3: CASRTSGGNEQFF

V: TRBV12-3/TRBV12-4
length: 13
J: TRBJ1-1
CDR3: CASMVDRNTEAFF

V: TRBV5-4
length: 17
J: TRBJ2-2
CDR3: CASSNGLAGGITGELFF

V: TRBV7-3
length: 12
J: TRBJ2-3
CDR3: CASSTSTDTQYF

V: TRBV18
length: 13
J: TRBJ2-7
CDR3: CASSVNRDYEQYF

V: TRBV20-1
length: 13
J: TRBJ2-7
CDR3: CSASFRGTYEQYF

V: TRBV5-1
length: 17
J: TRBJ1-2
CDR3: CASSLTGATNREHGYTF

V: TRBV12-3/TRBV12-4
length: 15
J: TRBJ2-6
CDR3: CASRPDGSGANVLTF

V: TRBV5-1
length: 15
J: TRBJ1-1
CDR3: CASSLDRGAYTEAFF

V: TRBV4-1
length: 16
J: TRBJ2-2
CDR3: CASSQVSLANTGELFF

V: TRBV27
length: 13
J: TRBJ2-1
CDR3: CASKFVGYNEQFF

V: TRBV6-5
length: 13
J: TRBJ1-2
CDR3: CASSNGQVYGYTF

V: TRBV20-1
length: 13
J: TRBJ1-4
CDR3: CSARGQGGEKLFF

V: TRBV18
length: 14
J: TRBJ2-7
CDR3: CASSPRDSNYEQYF

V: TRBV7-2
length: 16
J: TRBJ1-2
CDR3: CASSPTPAGDNYGYTF

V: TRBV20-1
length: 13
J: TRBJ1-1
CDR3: CSAVPTENTEAFF

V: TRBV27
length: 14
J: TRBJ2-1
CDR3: CASRLAGGYNEQFF

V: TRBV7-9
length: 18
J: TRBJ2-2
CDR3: CASSSRIGQGASTGELFF

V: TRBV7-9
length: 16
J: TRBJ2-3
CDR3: CASSLVLAGLADTQYF

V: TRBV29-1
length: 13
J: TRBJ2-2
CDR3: CSADGGGIGELFF

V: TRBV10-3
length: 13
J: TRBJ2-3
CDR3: CATLSSDPNTQYF